This TCR beta chain was captured by sequencing in a study of long-term antiretroviral therapy in people with HIV. Study-level findings and limits: ART-treated samples gained diversity yet remained below transplant donor controls.

Runs used v3.0 of the immunoSEQ assay and were done at survey level. Sequenced by immunoSEQ multiplex PCR; TCRdb stores in-frame clones only, minus some. The sample records tens of thousands of clones, 80% to 85% being singletons. V shed 1 base and J 7 bases; nucleotides not matched to a gene: 0. CDR3 length: 13 amino acids. The germline gives CDR1 ENHRY, CDR2 SYGVKD. About this clone: Its specificity is not known.

The chain links TRBV10-3 to TRBJ1-1; 10 bases are shared with TRBD1. The sample here was unsorted PBMCs, taken 0.4 years after starting antiretroviral therapy. The TCR sequence derives from a man in his fifties with HIV. This chain's CDR3 is CAISEWDRGEAFF. Written as DNA, the CDR3 is TGTGCCATCAGTGAGTGGGACAGGGGTGAAGCTTTCTTT.